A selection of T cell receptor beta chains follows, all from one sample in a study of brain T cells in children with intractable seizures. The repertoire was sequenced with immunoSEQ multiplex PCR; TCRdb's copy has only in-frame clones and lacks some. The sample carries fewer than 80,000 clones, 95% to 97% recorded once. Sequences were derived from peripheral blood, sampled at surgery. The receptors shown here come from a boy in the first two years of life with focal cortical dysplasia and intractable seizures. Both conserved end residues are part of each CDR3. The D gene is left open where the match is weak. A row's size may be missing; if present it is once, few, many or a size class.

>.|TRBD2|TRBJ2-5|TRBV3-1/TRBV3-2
CASSQAGTSGRPGTQYF
TGTGCCAGCAGCCAAGCCGGGACTAGCGGGAGGCCGGGGACCCAGTACTTC
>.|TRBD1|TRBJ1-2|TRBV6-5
CASSYLGQGATYTF
TGTGCCAGCAGTTACCTTGGACAGGGGGCAACCTACACCTTC
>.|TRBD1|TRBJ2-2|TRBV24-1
CATKKAGTGTTGELFF
TGTGCCACCAAAAAAGCCGGGACAGGGACCACCGGGGAGCTGTTTTTT
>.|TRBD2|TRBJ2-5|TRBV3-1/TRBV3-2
CASSQEGLAGPQETQYF
TGTGCCAGCAGCCAAGAGGGACTAGCGGGCCCTCAAGAGACCCAGTACTTC
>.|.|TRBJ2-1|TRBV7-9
CASSSVLFNEQFF
TGTGCCAGCAGCTCCGTTCTTTTCAATGAGCAGTTCTTC
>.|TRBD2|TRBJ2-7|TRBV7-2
CASSLETGTSAYEQYF
TGTGCCAGCAGCTTAGAGACCGGGACTAGCGCCTACGAGCAGTACTTC
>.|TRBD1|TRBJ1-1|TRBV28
CASRKGTGKVNTEAFF
TGTGCCAGCAGGAAAGGGACAGGGAAGGTGAACACTGAAGCTTTCTTT
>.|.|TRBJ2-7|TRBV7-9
CASSELGTFGEQYF
TGTGCCAGCAGCGAGTTAGGGACCTTTGGGGAGCAGTACTTC
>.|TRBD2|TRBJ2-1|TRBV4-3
CASSQDSPSGSYNEQFF
TGCGCCAGCAGCCAAGATTCCCCTAGCGGGAGCTACAATGAGCAGTTCTTC
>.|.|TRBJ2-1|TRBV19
CASNDQGEYHKGRSYNEQFF
TGTGCCAGTAACGACCAGGGTGAGTACCACAAAGGTAGGTCCTACAATGAGCAGTTCTTC
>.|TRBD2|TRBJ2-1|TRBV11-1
CASSFFRGRGEQFF
TGTGCCAGCAGCTTTTTCCGCGGGAGGGGTGAGCAGTTCTTC
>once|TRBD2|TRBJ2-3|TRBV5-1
CASSPRTSGGFTDTQYF
TGCGCCAGCAGCCCGAGGACTAGCGGGGGGTTCACAGATACGCAGTATTTT
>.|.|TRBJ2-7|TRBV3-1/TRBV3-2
CASTKLGVRYF
TGTGCCAGCACAAAACTCGGGGTGCGGTACTTC
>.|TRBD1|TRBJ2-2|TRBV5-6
CASSYGQGAGELFF
TGTGCCAGCAGCTACGGACAGGGCGCCGGGGAGCTGTTTTTT
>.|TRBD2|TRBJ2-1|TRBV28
CASSQSGRPPRNEQFF
TGTGCCAGCAGCCAAAGCGGGAGGCCCCCTCGTAATGAGCAGTTCTTC
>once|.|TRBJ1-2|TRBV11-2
CASSLFRGGYTF
TGTGCCAGCAGCTTATTCAGGGGCGGCTACACCTTC